This T cell receptor beta chain was profiled in a study of blood T cell repertoires in COVID-19. As for the study in general: Spain, Italy and the United States supplied samples that represented acute and convalescent COVID-19. PBMCs, B-cell-depleted T cells, or T cells provided the cDNA or gDNA that made up the material.

CDR1 and CDR2 (germline): LNHNV, YYDKDF (reference sequence). The CDR3 consists of 14 residues. Trimming took 5 bases from V and 7 from J, leaving 17 bases between them. Per the original methods: Amplifying reference gene primers gave estimates of nucleated cell counts. Profiled with immunoSEQ multiplex PCR; TCRdb holds only in-frame clones, not every one. D and trimming come from the DNA, and the V and J calls and clone size come from that table. Of some 300,000 clones in the sample, under 90% are singletons; the top ten hold 1.5% to 2%. In terms of age and location, participants ranged from about 18 to 90 years and lived in about 25 US areas.

This TCR was recovered from a woman in her thirties or forties who had recovered from COVID-19. The sample consisted of PBMCs or T cells enriched from blood (not recorded which). The chain has TRBV15 and TRBJ1-2, with D tentatively TRBD1 (6 bases). The CDR3 nucleotides read TGTGCCACCAGCTCCGTCCCAGGGGACCGTGGCTACACCTTC. Amino acids: CATSSVPGDRGYTF.